These T cell receptor beta chains were read from a single sample in a study of early T cells in non-severe SARS-CoV-2 infection. TCRdb called the 5' RACE reads again in MiXCR, with one record for every CDR3 protein. The sample shows 60,000 to 75,000 distinct CDR3 sequences, around 10% of them seen only once. The source material was whole blood, sampled at baseline. These receptors originate from an adult who was a healthcare worker with PCR-confirmed SARS-CoV-2 infection or an uninfected control (not recorded which). CDR3s include the opening cysteine and the closing phenylalanine or tryptophan. D genes are given only for firm matches. Clone sizes are given selectively: once, few, many, or a class where the clone is expanded.

TRBJ2-3	TRBV3-1	few	.	TGTGCCAGCAGCCAACACACAGATACGCAGTATTTT	CASSQHTDTQYF
TRBJ2-1	TRBV6-2/TRBV6-3	few	TRBD2	TGTGCCAGCAGTGTAGCGGGAGGTTACAATGAGCAGTTCTTC	CASSVAGGYNEQFF
TRBJ2-5	TRBV7-2	.	TRBD1	TGTGCCAGCAGCCCCAGGACAGGGTTGTTATCGGAGACCCAGTACTTC	CASSPRTGLLSETQYF
TRBJ2-7	TRBV7-8	.	TRBD2	TGTGCCAGCAGCTTAGGTCTAGCGGGGGGGCGCTCCTACGAGCAGTACTTC	CASSLGLAGGRSYEQYF
TRBJ2-2	TRBV20-1	many	TRBD2	TGCAGTGCTGGATTTAGCGGGGGGAACACCGGGGAGCTGTTTTTT	CSAGFSGGNTGELFF
TRBJ2-3	TRBV20-1	few	TRBD2	TGCAGTGCCACGAGCGGGGAGGTGACAGATACGCAGTATTTT	CSATSGEVTDTQYF
TRBJ1-2	TRBV4-2	.	TRBD1	TGTGCCAGCAGCCAGGGACAGGGGTCTAACTATGGCTACACCTTC	CASSQGQGSNYGYTF
TRBJ2-5	TRBV2	.	TRBD2	TGTGCCAGCAGTCCCAGCGGGGGGGGAAAAGAGACCCAGTACTTC	CASSPSGGGKETQYF
TRBJ2-1	TRBV20-1	many	TRBD2	TGCAGTGCTAGAGCCCCTAGCGGGGGCGTTAACAATGAGCAGTTCTTC	CSARAPSGGVNNEQFF
TRBJ2-3	TRBV2	few	.	TGTGCCAGCAGTGACAGAGATACGCAGTATTTT	CASSDRDTQYF
TRBJ2-3	TRBV29-1	many	.	TGCAGCGTTGAAGATCCGGGGCTGACTAGCACAGATACGCAGTATTTT	CSVEDPGLTSTDTQYF
TRBJ2-7	TRBV5-1	few	.	TGCGCCAGCAGCGGCGCGGGAAGCTCCTACGAGCAGTACTTC	CASSGAGSSYEQYF
TRBJ2-1	TRBV5-1	few	.	TGCGCCAGCAGTTCCAGGGCATCCTACAATGAGCAGTTCTTC	CASSSRASYNEQFF
TRBJ1-2	TRBV2	few	TRBD1	TGTGCCAGCGGGACAGGGATCTATGGCTACACCTTC	CASGTGIYGYTF
TRBJ1-5	TRBV7-9	many	.	TGTGCCAGCAGCTTAACCAGGGACCAGCCCCAGCATTTT	CASSLTRDQPQHF
TRBJ2-3	TRBV7-8	.	.	TGTGCCAGCAGCTTAGGGCTACACACAGATACGCAGTATTTT	CASSLGLHTDTQYF
TRBJ2-5	TRBV7-9	many	.	TGTGCCAGCAGCCTTAGCAATCTCGAGACCCAGTACTTC	CASSLSNLETQYF
TRBJ2-6	TRBV9	.	.	TGTGCCAGCAGCCGAGGAGATGGGGCCAACGTCCTGACTTTC	CASSRGDGANVLTF
TRBJ2-1	TRBV10-3	few	TRBD2	TGTGCCATCAGTGAGCGGACTAGCGGGGGGTTAAACAATGAGCAGTTCTTC	CAISERTSGGLNNEQFF
TRBJ2-5	TRBV6-1	few	.	TGTGCCAGCAGAAACAGGGTACTGGGTACAGAGACCCAGTACTTC	CASRNRVLGTETQYF
TRBJ2-2	TRBV29-1	many	.	TGCAGCGTTGCCCAGGGGAGAAACACCGGGGAGCTGTTTTTT	CSVAQGRNTGELFF
TRBJ2-7	TRBV13	few	TRBD2	TGTGCCAGCAGCACCGGACTAGCGAGCTCCTACGAGCAGTACTTC	CASSTGLASSYEQYF
TRBJ1-6	TRBV6-1	.	.	TGTGCCAGCAGTTACAGAGGGGAATCACCCCTCCACTTT	CASSYRGESPLHF
TRBJ1-3	TRBV12-3/TRBV12-4	.	.	TGTGCCAGCAGTTATTCTGGAAACACCATATATTTT	CASSYSGNTIYF
TRBJ1-5	TRBV19	few	TRBD1	TGTGCCAGTAGTATATCTCAGGGGGCGGGAAGTAGCAATCAGCCCCAGCATTTT	CASSISQGAGSSNQPQHF
TRBJ1-1	TRBV7-9	few	.	TGTGCCAGCAGCACCAGGGGAAGCACTGAAGCTTTCTTT	CASSTRGSTEAFF
TRBJ2-2	TRBV7-2	many	.	TGTGCCAGCAGCCCCGGGGTCGCCGGGGAGCTGTTTTTT	CASSPGVAGELFF
TRBJ2-3	TRBV10-3	many	TRBD1	TGTGCCACCGGGACAGGCCGGAGCACAGATACGCAGTATTTT	CATGTGRSTDTQYF
TRBJ2-5	TRBV27	.	TRBD2	TGTGCCAGCAGCCCGACTAGCTGGGAGGAGACCCAGTACTTC	CASSPTSWEETQYF
TRBJ1-5	TRBV5-1	few	.	TGCGCCAGCAGCTTCGACAGGAATCAGCCCCAGCATTTT	CASSFDRNQPQHF
TRBJ1-5	TRBV6-6	few	.	TGTGCCAGCAGTTACTTGCCGGGGAAAGATAGCAATCAGCCCCAGCATTTT	CASSYLPGKDSNQPQHF
TRBJ1-1	TRBV5-1	few	TRBD1	TGCGCCAGCAGCAAGACAGGGGAGCGGCACTTGAACACTGAAGCTTTCTTT	CASSKTGERHLNTEAFF
TRBJ2-7	TRBV12-5	many	.	TGTGCTAGTGGTCAAGGGACGGCCTCCTACGAGCAGTACTTC	CASGQGTASYEQYF
TRBJ2-4	TRBV3-1	few	.	TGTGCCAGCAGCCAGGGACTAGCCAAAAACATTCAGTACTTC	CASSQGLAKNIQYF
TRBJ2-3	TRBV25-1	few	.	TGTGCCAGCAGTGAAAGATCCGGGACAGGGTTTTGGCGGGAGGGCTTCGCTACGCAGTATTTT	CASSERSGTGFWREGFATQYF
TRBJ2-2	TRBV3-1	.	.	TGTGCCAGCAGCAATTACAGGGAGATTACTTCCGGGGAGCTGTTTTTT	CASSNYREITSGELFF
TRBJ1-2	TRBV4-1	.	.	TGCGCCAGCAGCCAGCCGATCAACAGGGTTCATGGCTACACCTTC	CASSQPINRVHGYTF
TRBJ2-2	TRBV14	few	.	TGTGCCAGCAGCCAAGACATAGGGGACACCGGGGAGCTGTTTTTT	CASSQDIGDTGELFF
TRBJ2-3	TRBV5-6	.	.	TGTGCCAGCAGTTTCGGAGCGAGCGTCACAGATACGCAGTATTTT	CASSFGASVTDTQYF
TRBJ2-7	TRBV5-5	.	.	TGTGCCAGCAGCTTGAATAGGGTCGCCGCCTACGAGCAGTACTTC	CASSLNRVAAYEQYF
TRBJ2-7	TRBV9	.	.	TGTGCCAGCAGCCCCCACTTGAGCTCCTACGAGCAGTACTTC	CASSPHLSSYEQYF
TRBJ2-3	TRBV2	.	.	TGTGCCAGCAGTGCCGGGACTTCGCGGGGCACAGATACGCAGTATTTT	CASSAGTSRGTDTQYF
TRBJ2-5	TRBV7-9	.	.	TGTGCCAGCAGCCCGTCGAGTGGTTCTGAGACCCAGTACTTC	CASSPSSGSETQYF
TRBJ1-6	TRBV19	.	.	TGTGCCAGTAGTATTGTGGACAGCAATTCACCCCTCCACTTT	CASSIVDSNSPLHF
TRBJ2-5	TRBV11-2	few	.	TGTGCCAGCAGCTTAGAACCTCAAGAGACCCAGTACTTC	CASSLEPQETQYF
TRBJ1-1	TRBV6-1	many	.	TGTGCCAGCAGCCCTAGGGAGCTCCATCCCAACACTGAAGCTTTCTTT	CASSPRELHPNTEAFF
TRBJ1-1	TRBV12-3/TRBV12-4	few	TRBD1	TGTGCCAGCAGTCTGGACAGGGGTAAGGAAGCTTTCTTT	CASSLDRGKEAFF
TRBJ1-4	TRBV9	.	TRBD1	TGTGCCAGCAGCCCGGGACAGAGCTGGGAAAAACTGTTTTTT	CASSPGQSWEKLFF
TRBJ2-7	TRBV30	few	.	TGTGCCTGGAGTGGACCCCAGTACGAGCAGTACTTC	CAWSGPQYEQYF
TRBJ2-1	TRBV12-3/TRBV12-4	many	.	TGTGCCAGCAGACCAGGGGACCGATACAATGAGCAGTTCTTC	CASRPGDRYNEQFF
TRBJ1-4	TRBV14	many	.	TGTGCCAGCAGCCAACTTGATACAGGAAAACCTAATGAAAAACTGTTTTTT	CASSQLDTGKPNEKLFF
TRBJ2-7	TRBV6-2/TRBV6-3	.	.	TGTGCCGCGGCGACCGTTCGGGGGCGACCGTACGAGCAGTACTTC	CAAATVRGRPYEQYF
TRBJ2-1	TRBV7-2	few	TRBD2	TGTGCCAGCAGCTTAGTTTCTGGACTAGCTTCCAATGAGCAGTTCTTC	CASSLVSGLASNEQFF
TRBJ1-2	TRBV6-2/TRBV6-3	.	.	TGTGCCAGCAGTTACTTTCCAGGGAGCTACACCTTC	CASSYFPGSYTF